This T cell receptor beta chain was identified in a study of shared clonotypes between healthy human individuals. Across the whole study: CD4 naive and memory got three plates each, CD8 naive two, CD8 memory one.

In germline, CDR1 is LNHDA, CDR2 SQIVND (reference sequence). Trimming took 4 bases from V and 4 from J, leaving 11 bases between them. The CDR3 sequence is 15 residues long. Per the authors' pipeline: ImmunoSEQ junction-only sequences lacked quality scores, so their filtering differed. Profiling relied on immunoSEQ multiplex PCR, and the TCRdb table lists in-frame clones only, not all of them. For V, J and clone size, that table is used; D and trimming come from the DNA. The sample carries some 1.5 million clones, approximately 97% recorded once. Sequences were obtained from naive CD4+ T cells sorted from blood. Specified subset: CD45RA+ positively selected. The J gene is TRBJ2-6, the V gene TRBV19; the D gene is possibly TRBD1 (6 bases). The receptor's source is a young man in good health. CDR3 in amino acids: CASSRTVIGANVLTF. The CDR3 DNA is TGTGCCAGTAGTAGGACAGTTATAGGGGCCAACGTCCTGACTTTC.